Listed here is a single T cell receptor beta chain. Its antigen remains unidentified. This CDR3 is 14 amino acids long. The V end lost 2 bases, the J end lost 9 bases, and 15 bases lay between the germline ends. The germline V gene encodes CDR1 MNHEY and CDR2 SVGAGI. The source of the sample is a study of graft-versus-host responses after intestinal transplantation. The wider study: Multivisceral, liver-intestinal, or isolated intestinal grafts went to recipients. Anti-thymocyte globulin was used for induction in all recipients, who then took tacrolimus and steroids for two to four years.

TCRdb keeps only in-frame clones here, not all; method: immunoSEQ multiplex PCR. The sample consists of some 120,000 clones, just over 90% of them appearing once. Study conclusions and caveats: Early post-transplant declines in HvG were associated with peak levels of circulating GvH clones. Some GvH clones appeared in ileal mucosa or blood before recipient bone marrow.

The specimen comprised unstimulated CD4+ T cells sorted from spleen or lymph node cells, sampled before intestinal transplant. V is TRBV6-5 and J is TRBJ2-3; possibly TRBD2 for D (7 bases). This sequence was found in a human donor who received an intestinal transplant. CDR3 nucleotide sequence: TGTGCCAGCAGTTACGACCCTTCGGGGGGCACGCAGTATTTT. It yields the protein CASSYDPSGGTQYF.